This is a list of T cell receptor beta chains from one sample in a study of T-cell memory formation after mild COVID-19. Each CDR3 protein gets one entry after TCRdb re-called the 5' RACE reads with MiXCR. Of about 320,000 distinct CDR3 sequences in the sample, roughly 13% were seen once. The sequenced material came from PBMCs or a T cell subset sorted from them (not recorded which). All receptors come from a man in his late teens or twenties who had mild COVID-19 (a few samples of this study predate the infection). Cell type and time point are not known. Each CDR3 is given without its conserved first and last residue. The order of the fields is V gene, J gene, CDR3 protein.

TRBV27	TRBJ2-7	ASSLYPLREKPYEQY
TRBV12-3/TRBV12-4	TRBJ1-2	ASSRSGYGYT
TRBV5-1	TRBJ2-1	ASSPGQWGGGEQF
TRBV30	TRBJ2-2	AWSVGPLNTGELF
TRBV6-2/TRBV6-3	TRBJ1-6	ASTLDGFSSPLH
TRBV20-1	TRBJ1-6	SAVPASMDSPLH
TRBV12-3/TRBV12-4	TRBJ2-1	ASSLDTNEQF
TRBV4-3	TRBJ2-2	ASSQETGGGELF
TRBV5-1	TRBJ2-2	ASSSRNGGHAGELF
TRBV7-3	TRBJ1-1	ASSSGQKAF
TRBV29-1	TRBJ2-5	SVDRGFQETQY
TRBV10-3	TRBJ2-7	AISPGTESYEQY
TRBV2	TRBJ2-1	APGLSPNEQF
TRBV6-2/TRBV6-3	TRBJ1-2	ASSYLRQGDYGYT
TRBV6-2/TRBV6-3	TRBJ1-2	ASSGTPRSYGYT
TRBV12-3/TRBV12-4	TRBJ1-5	ASSTRGRGVQPQH
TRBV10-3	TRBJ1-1	AISEFRTEAF
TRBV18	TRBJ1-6	ASSPRTDSNSPLH
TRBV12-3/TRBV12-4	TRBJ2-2	ASSLHPTGLNTGELF
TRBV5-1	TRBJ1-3	ASSLAPLRLSGNTIY
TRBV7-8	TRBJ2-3	ASSLVWQGADTQY
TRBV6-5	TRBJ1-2	ASSYSRGRGSYGYT
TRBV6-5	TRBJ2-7	ASRIPGTIYEQY
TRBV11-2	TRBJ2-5	ASSLPGHPETQY
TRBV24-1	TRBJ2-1	ATSDWVAGLYNEQF
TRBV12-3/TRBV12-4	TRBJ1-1	ASSEGRGWGTEAF
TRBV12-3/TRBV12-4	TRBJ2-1	ASSLTGASGNEQF
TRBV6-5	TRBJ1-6	ASRRTYFFNSPLH
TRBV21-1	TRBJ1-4	ASSKQVRGQEKLF
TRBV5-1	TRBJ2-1	ASSIIRQGASYNEQF
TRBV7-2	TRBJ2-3	ASSVQGGGTDTQY
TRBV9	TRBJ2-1	ASSPPRTGGSEQF
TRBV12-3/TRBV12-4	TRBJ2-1	ASRLVPQGARDEQF
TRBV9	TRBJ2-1	ASSVELRVPYNEQF
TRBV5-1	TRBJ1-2	ASSLGFASTGYYGYT
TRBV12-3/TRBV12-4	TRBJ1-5	ASSLGGNNQPQH
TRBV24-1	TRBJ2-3	ATSSAGGTDTQY
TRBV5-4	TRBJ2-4	ASSLGAGTKNIQY
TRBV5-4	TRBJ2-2	ASSLGQGYGNTGELF
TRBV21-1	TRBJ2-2	ASSKCPPTSGGPNGELF
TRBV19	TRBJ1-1	ASSIVNGRKEAF